Listed here are 24 T cell receptor beta chains from one sample, sequenced in a study of healthy donors' naive CD4 and CD8 T cells. Each TCR library used roughly 490 ng of total RNA and a linear amplification protocol. TCRdb called the reads again in MiXCR, with one record for every CDR3 protein. The sample includes around 180,000 distinct CDR3 sequences, about four fifths of them seen just once. The sequencing sample was made of naive CD4+ and CD8+ T cells sorted from blood, pooled from several donors. Every receptor here comes from a pool of human donors in good health; the sample pools cells from several healthy donors.

The rearrangement uses TRBV28 and TRBJ2-7, with D perhaps assigned TRBD1 or TRBD2 (5 bases each). Germline V gene data show CDR1 as MDHEN and CDR2 as SYDVKM. The CDR3 loop spans 13 amino acids. Trimming shortened V by 4 bases and J by 3 bases, and 10 bases separated the two germline ends. The CDR3 sequence: CASSYGGRYEQYF. CDR3 bases: TGTGCCAGCAGTTATGGGGGACGCTACGAGCAGTACTTC.

The gene calls are TRBV30 and TRBJ1-2; no clear D gene. Germline V gene data show CDR1 as GTSNPN and CDR2 as SVGIG (reference sequence). V was pared by 4 bases and J by 6 bases, with 15 bases between. CDR3 size: 13 residues. CDR3: CAWTVPGVNGYTF. The CDR3 DNA reads TGTGCCTGGACGGTTCCCGGGGTTAATGGCTACACCTTC.

The chain is built from TRBV29-1 and TRBJ2-5; a weak D match, TRBD2 (6 bases). The CDR3 contains 13 residues. V gave up 5 bases and J gave up 5 bases, with 15 bases separating them. The V gene's germline CDR1 is SQVTM and CDR2 ANQGSEA. CDR3 sequence reads: CSVPRGGGETQYF. In DNA form, the CDR3 reads TGCAGCGTTCCCCGGGGAGGCGGGGAGACCCAGTACTTC.

The chain joins TRBV7-2 to TRBJ2-7; 7 bases fit TRBD2. V lost 5 bases to trimming and J lost 2 bases; unmatched junction nucleotides: 6. This CDR3 has 14 residues. Germline lookup yields CDR1 SGHTA and CDR2 FQGNSA. The CDR3 spells CASSPGLKTYEQYF. The CDR3 nucleotides read TGTGCCAGCAGCCCGGGACTAAAGACCTACGAGCAGTACTTC.

This clonotype is a singleton in its sample. The V gene is TRBV12-3 or TRBV12-4, the J gene TRBJ1-6, with a possible D match to TRBD1 (5 bases). CDR3 length: 14 residues. V was clipped by 5 bases and J by 5 bases, with 10 bases between them. This CDR3 is CASSPGEDNSPLHF. CDR3 coding DNA: TGTGCCAGCAGTCCGGGGGAGGATAATTCACCCCTCCACTTT.

The chain combines TRBV30 with TRBJ1-1; the D is unclear. The CDR3 has 10 residues. CDR1 is GTSNPN and CDR2 is SVGIG in the germline V gene (reference sequence). V shed 0 bases and J shed 6 bases, with 2 bases lying between them. CDR3: CAWSVAEAFF. In nucleotides, the CDR3 is TGTGCCTGGAGTGTCGCTGAAGCTTTCTTT.

The V gene is TRBV29-1, the J gene TRBJ1-1; no reliable D call. Germline V gene data show CDR1 as SQVTM and CDR2 as ANQGSEA. The CDR3 is 10 residues long. Trimming shortened V by 4 bases and J by 5 bases, and 5 bases separated the two germline ends. CDR3 in amino acids: CSVVGTEAFF. In DNA, the CDR3 is TGCAGCGTTGTTGGAACTGAAGCTTTCTTT. Using reference TRBV29-1 and TRBJ1-1 for the parts outside the CDR3, the full variable domain is SAVISQKPSRDICQRGTSLTIQCQVDSQVTMMFWYRQQPGQSLTLIATANQGSEATYESGFVIDKFPISRPNLTFSTLTVSNMSPEDSSIYLCSVVGTEAFFGQGTRLTVV.

The chain carries TRBV11-2 and TRBJ2-1; a weak D match, TRBD1 (5 bases). V lost 5 bases, J lost 3 bases, and 14 bases lay in between. The CDR3 consists of 15 residues. Germline lookup yields CDR1 SGHAT and CDR2 FQNNGV. CDR3 protein: CASSRIRGSYNEQFF. The CDR3 coding sequence is TGTGCCAGCAGCCGGATTAGGGGAAGCTACAATGAGCAGTTCTTC.

The V gene is TRBV21-1, the J gene TRBJ1-5; the table's D call TRBD1 went unverified against the DNA. TRBV21-1 is an annotated pseudogene. The CDR3 loop spans 20 amino acids. As DNA, the CDR3 is TGTGCCAGCAGCAAGAATGTCGGGACAGGAGACCCTATTAGCAATCAGCCCCAGCATTTT. This codes for CASSKNVGTGDPISNQPQHF.

The rearrangement joins TRBV29-1 to TRBJ1-1; 10 bases align to TRBD1. Trimming removed 4 bases from V and 0 bases from J; junction bases left unmatched: 8. Germline CDR1 and CDR2: SQVTM and ANQGSEA. The CDR3 covers 16 residues. CDR3: CSVGDRQGAVNTEAFF. DNA of the CDR3: TGCAGCGTTGGGGATAGACAGGGGGCAGTGAACACTGAAGCTTTCTTT.

The chain uses TRBV28 and TRBJ2-7; TRBD1 aligns across 8 bases. The V segment lost 7 bases and the J segment 2 bases; nucleotides outside the gene matches: 7. Per germline, CDR1 MDHEN and CDR2 SYDVKM. CDR3 length: 14 amino acids. The CDR3 spells CASTSQDRAYEQYF. The CDR3 DNA reads TGTGCCAGCACCTCTCAGGACAGGGCCTACGAGCAGTACTTC. Full variable domain (rest looked up from reference TRBV28 and TRBJ2-7): DVKVTQSSRYLVKRTGEKVFLECVQDMDHENMFWYRQDPGLGLRLIYFSYDVKMKEKGDIPEGYSVSREKKERFSLILESASTNQTSMYLCASTSQDRAYEQYFGPGTRLTVT.

V is TRBV5-6 and J is TRBJ2-7, with 9 bases that match TRBD2. Losses at the gene ends were 0 bases for V and 2 bases for J; bases not matched to a gene: 3. Germline V gene data show CDR1 as SGHDT and CDR2 as YYEEEE. The CDR3 sequence is 15 residues long. CDR3 sequence: CASSLAPSGTYEQYF. CDR3 bases: TGTGCCAGCAGCTTGGCTCCTAGCGGGACCTACGAGCAGTACTTC. The whole variable domain, remainder taken from reference TRBV5-6 and TRBJ2-7, is DAGVTQSPTHLIKTRGQQVTLRCSPKSGHDTVSWYQQALGQGPQFIFQYYEEEERQRGNFPDRFSGHQFPNYSSELNVNALLLGDSALYLCASSLAPSGTYEQYFGPGTRLTVT.

The chain couples TRBV19 to TRBJ2-7; TRBD2 aligns across 9 bases. CDR3 length equals 15 residues. With 3 bases clipped from V and 0 bases from J, the junction kept 3 bases outside the gene matches. Per germline, CDR1 LNHDA and CDR2 SQIVND (reference sequence). In nucleotides, the CDR3 is TGTGCCAGTAGTATTCTAGCGGGGAGCTCCTACGAGCAGTACTTC. It specifies CASSILAGSSYEQYF.

In this sample, this clonotype turned up once. The chain is built from TRBV28 and TRBJ1-2; unclear D gene. The CDR3 spans 12 residues. Trimming took 6 bases from V and 2 from J, leaving 7 bases between them. Germline assignment: CDR1 MDHEN and CDR2 SYDVKM. The CDR3 DNA reads TGTGCCAGCAGGGCCTTGAACTATGGCTACACCTTC. Protein sequence: CASRALNYGYTF.

Details on this clonotype: A junction boundary mismatches the germline segment, possibly from a read error. The chain employs TRBV4-1 and TRBJ2-7, with D uncertain. The germline gives CDR1 MGHRA, CDR2 YSYEKL. The CDR3 extends over 14 amino acids. The CDR3 nucleotides read TGTGCCAGCAGCCAACCCCCGGCCTCCTACGAGCAATACTTC. This codes for CASSQPPASYEQYF.

The V and J genes are TRBV20-1 and TRBJ2-1; 8 bases are shared with TRBD1. The ends lost 0 bases at V and 8 bases at J; junction bases unmatched: 6. In germline, CDR1 is DFQATT, CDR2 SNEGSKA (reference sequence). The CDR3 has 14 residues. CDR3 DNA sequence: TGCAGTGCTAGAGATCCGGCAGGGGGCTATGAGCAGTTCTTC. Translation gives CSARDPAGGYEQFF.

The chain joins TRBV19 to TRBJ1-5; tentatively, D is TRBD1 (6 bases). The CDR3 runs to 16 residues. The V gene lost 6 bases and the J gene lost 5 bases, with 20 bases spanning the gap. The germline CDR1 and CDR2 sequences are LNHDA and SQIVND (reference sequence). In DNA, the CDR3 is TGTGCCAGTAGATCTACAGGGAGGGGAGCGGATCAGCCCCAGCATTTT. Amino acids: CASRSTGRGADQPQHF.

The chain has TRBV10-3 and TRBJ1-1, with 11 bases fitting TRBD1. J was trimmed by 8 bases and V by 3 bases; bases with no gene match: 5. Germline V gives CDR1 ENHRY, CDR2 SYGVKD. This CDR3 is built from 14 residues. CDR3 in DNA: TGTGCCATCAGTGAACCGGGACAGGGGGAAGAAGCTTTCTTT. Encoded protein: CAISEPGQGEEAFF.

V and J are TRBV29-1 and TRBJ1-2; D unresolved. Germline V gene data show CDR1 as SQVTM and CDR2 as ANQGSEA. V lost 0 bases to trimming and J lost 8 bases, with 13 bases between them. The CDR3 totals 13 residues. CDR3 protein: CSVEDGGRGGYTF. CDR3 coding DNA: TGCAGCGTTGAAGATGGAGGGCGTGGAGGCTACACCTTC. The complete variable domain, with remaining parts taken from reference TRBV29-1 and TRBJ1-2, reads SAVISQKPSRDICQRGTSLTIQCQVDSQVTMMFWYRQQPGQSLTLIATANQGSEATYESGFVIDKFPISRPNLTFSTLTVSNMSPEDSSIYLCSVEDGGRGGYTFGSGTRLTVV.

The chain couples TRBV6-5 to TRBJ2-2; D gene unclear. CDR1 and CDR2 (germline): MNHEY, SVGAGI. Trimming shortened V by 0 bases and J by 4 bases, and 6 bases separated the two germline ends. The CDR3 spans 14 residues. The CDR3 coding sequence is TGTGCCAGCAGTTACTCGAGTCCCACCGGGGAGCTGTTTTTT. The encoded protein is CASSYSSPTGELFF.

This clonotype has a handful of counts. The chain joins TRBV12-3 or TRBV12-4 to TRBJ2-5, with a possible D match to TRBD2 (6 bases). V shed 3 bases and J shed 2 bases, with 7 bases lying between them. The length of the CDR3 is 13 residues. CDR3 protein: CASSLRGQETQYF. CDR3 DNA: TGTGCCAGCAGTTTGCGGGGACAAGAGACCCAGTACTTC.

The DNA for the CDR3 is TGCAGCGTTGGCCGGGGTCTCCGAGAGACCCAGTACTTC. Encoded protein: CSVGRGLRETQYF. The rearrangement links TRBV29-1 to TRBJ2-5; tentatively, D is TRBD2 (5 bases). Trimming took 4 bases from V and 4 from J, leaving 13 bases between them. There are 13 residues in the CDR3. The V gene's germline CDR1 is SQVTM and CDR2 ANQGSEA.

The chain links TRBV5-6 to TRBJ2-1, with 9 bases lining up with TRBD1. Germline values: CDR1 SGHDT, CDR2 YYEEEE. The trim removed 3 bases at V and 7 bases at J, leaving 2 bases unmatched. This CDR3 contains 13 residues. The CDR3 protein is CASSWDRVNEQFF. CDR3 coding DNA: TGTGCCAGCAGCTGGGACAGGGTAAATGAGCAGTTCTTC.

For this clonotype: A junction boundary mismatches the germline segment, possibly from a read error. The chain has TRBV6-6 and TRBJ1-4; 7 nucleotides agree with TRBD1. This CDR3 comprises 15 residues. Germline values: CDR1 MNHNY, CDR2 SVGAGI (reference sequence). The chain's CDR3 is CASSRPQDRFEKLFF. DNA for the CDR3: TGTGCTAGCAGCCGGCCCCAGGACAGGTTCGAAAAACTGTTTTTT.